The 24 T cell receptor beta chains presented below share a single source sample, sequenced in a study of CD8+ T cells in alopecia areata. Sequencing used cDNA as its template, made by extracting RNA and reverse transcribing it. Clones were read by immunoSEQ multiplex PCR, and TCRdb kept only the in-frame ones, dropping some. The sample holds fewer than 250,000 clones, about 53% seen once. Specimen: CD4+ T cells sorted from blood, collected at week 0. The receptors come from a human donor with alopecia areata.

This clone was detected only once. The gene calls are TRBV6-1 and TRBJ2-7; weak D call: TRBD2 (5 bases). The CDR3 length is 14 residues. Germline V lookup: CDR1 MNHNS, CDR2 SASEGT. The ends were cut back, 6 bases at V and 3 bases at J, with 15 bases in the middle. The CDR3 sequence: CASRLAQSNYEQYF. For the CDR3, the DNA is TGTGCCAGCAGGTTAGCGCAGAGTAACTACGAGCAGTACTTC.

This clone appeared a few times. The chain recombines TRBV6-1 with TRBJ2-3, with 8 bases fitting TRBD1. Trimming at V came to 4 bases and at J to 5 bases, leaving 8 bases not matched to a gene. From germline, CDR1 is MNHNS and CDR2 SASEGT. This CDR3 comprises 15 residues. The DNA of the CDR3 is TGTGCCAGCAGTGCGGACAGGGCGAGACAAGATACGCAGTATTTT. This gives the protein CASSADRARQDTQYF.

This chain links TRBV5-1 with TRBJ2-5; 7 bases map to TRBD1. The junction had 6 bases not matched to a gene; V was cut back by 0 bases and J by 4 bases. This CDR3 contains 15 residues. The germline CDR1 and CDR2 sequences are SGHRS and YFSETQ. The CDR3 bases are TGCGCCAGCAGCTTGGCCGGGACAGTGGGAGAGACCCAGTACTTC. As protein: CASSLAGTVGETQYF.

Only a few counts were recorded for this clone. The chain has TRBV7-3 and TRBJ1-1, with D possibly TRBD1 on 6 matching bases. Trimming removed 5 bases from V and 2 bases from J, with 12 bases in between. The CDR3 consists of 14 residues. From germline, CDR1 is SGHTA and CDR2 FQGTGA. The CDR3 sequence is CASSRSGDNTEAFF. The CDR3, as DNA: TGTGCCAGCAGCCGCTCAGGGGACAACACTGAAGCTTTCTTT.

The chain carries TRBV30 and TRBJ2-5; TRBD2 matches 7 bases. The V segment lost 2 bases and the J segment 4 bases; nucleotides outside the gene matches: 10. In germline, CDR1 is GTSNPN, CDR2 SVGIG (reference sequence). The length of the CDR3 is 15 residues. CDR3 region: CAWSLGAGEGETQYF. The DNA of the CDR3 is TGTGCCTGGAGTCTGGGTGCGGGAGAGGGAGAGACCCAGTACTTC. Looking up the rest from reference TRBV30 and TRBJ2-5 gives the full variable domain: SQTIHQWPATLVQPVGSPLSLECTVEGTSNPNLYWYRQAAGRGLQLLFYSVGIGQISSEVPQNLSASRPQDRQFILSSKKLLLSDSGFYLCAWSLGAGEGETQYFGPGTRLLVL.

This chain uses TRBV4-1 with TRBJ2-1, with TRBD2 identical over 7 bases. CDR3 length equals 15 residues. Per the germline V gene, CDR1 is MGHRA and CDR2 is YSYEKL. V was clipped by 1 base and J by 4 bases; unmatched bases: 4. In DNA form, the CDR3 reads TGCGCCAGCAGCCAAGGGGAGGGAGGGTACAATGAGCAGTTCTTC. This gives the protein CASSQGEGGYNEQFF.

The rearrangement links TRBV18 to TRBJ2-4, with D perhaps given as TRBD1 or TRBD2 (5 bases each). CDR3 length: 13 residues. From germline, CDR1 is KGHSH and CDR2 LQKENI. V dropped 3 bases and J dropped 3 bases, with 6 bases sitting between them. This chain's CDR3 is CASSPGRKNIQYF. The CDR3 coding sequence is TGTGCCAGCTCACCGGGACGCAAAAACATTCAGTACTTC.

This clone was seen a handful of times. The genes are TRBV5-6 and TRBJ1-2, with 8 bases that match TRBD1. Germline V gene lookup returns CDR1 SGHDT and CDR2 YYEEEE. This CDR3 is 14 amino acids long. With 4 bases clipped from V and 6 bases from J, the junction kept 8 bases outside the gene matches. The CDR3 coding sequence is TGTGCCAGCAGCCATCGACAGGGGAGGGATGGCTACACCTTC. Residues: CASSHRQGRDGYTF.

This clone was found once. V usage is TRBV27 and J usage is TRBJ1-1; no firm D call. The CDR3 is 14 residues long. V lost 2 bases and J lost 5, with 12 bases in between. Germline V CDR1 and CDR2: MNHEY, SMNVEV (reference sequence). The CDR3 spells CASSLLPRGTEAFF. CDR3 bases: TGTGCCAGCAGTTTACTGCCTCGAGGGACTGAAGCTTTCTTT.

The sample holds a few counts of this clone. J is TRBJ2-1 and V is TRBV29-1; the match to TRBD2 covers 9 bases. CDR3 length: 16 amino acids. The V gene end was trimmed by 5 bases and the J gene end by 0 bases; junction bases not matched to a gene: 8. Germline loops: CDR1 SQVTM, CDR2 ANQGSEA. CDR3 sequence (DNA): TGCAGCGTTTTTCTAGCGGGGCGACCCTCCTACAATGAGCAGTTCTTC. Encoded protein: CSVFLAGRPSYNEQFF.

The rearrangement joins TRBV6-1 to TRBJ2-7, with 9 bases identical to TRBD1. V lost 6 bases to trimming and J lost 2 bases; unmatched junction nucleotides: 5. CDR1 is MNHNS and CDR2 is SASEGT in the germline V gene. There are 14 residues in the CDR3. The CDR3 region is CASSPGQGTYEQYF. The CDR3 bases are TGTGCCAGCAGCCCGGGACAGGGTACCTACGAGCAGTACTTC.

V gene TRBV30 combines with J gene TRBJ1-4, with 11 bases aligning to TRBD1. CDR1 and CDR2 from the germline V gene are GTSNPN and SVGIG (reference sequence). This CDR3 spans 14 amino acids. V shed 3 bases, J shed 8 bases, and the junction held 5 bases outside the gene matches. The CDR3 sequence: CAWRGTGGNEKLFF. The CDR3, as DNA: TGTGCCTGGAGAGGGACAGGGGGGAACGAAAAACTGTTTTTT.

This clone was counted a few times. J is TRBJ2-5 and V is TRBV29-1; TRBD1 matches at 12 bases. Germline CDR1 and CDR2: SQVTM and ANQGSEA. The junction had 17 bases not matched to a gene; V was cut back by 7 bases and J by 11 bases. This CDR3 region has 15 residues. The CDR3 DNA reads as TGCAGCGCCCCCACGAGGGGACAGGGGGCCGGTGAGCAGTACTTC. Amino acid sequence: CSAPTRGQGAGEQYF.

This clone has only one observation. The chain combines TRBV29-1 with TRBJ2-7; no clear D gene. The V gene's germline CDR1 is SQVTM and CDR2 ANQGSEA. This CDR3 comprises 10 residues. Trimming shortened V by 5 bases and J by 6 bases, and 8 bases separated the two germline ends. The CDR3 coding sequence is TGCAGCGTTAGGGTTGGCGAGCAGTACTTC. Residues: CSVRVGEQYF.

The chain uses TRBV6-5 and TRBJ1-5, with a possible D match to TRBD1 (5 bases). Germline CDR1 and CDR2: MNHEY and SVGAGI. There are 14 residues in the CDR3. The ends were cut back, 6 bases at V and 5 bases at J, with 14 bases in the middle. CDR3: CASRPGLRDQPQHF. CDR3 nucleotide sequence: TGTGCCAGCAGGCCGGGACTCAGGGATCAGCCCCAGCATTTT.

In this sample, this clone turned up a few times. CDR3 protein: CASSSPKAGWFETQYF. Written as DNA, the CDR3 is TGCGCCAGCAGCTCCCCTAAAGCGGGGTGGTTTGAGACCCAGTACTTC. The V call is TRBV5-1, the J call TRBJ2-5; TRBD2 matches 7 bases. The junction had 13 bases not matched to a gene; V was cut back by 3 bases and J by 5 bases. Per the germline V gene, CDR1 is SGHRS and CDR2 is YFSETQ. This CDR3 has 16 amino acids.

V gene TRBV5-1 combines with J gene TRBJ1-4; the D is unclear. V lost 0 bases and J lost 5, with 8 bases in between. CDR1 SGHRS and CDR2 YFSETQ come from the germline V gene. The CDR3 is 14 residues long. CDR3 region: CASSLGQRNEKLFF. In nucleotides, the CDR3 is TGCGCCAGCAGCTTGGGTCAGAGAAATGAAAAACTGTTTTTT.

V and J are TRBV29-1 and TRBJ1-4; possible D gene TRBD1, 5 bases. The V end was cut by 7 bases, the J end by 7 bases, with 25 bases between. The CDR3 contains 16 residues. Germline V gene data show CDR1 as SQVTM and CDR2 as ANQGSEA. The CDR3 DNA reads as TGCAGCGCAAAAAAGGAGTGGGGCCCCATTAGTGAAAAACTGTTTTTT. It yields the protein CSAKKEWGPISEKLFF.

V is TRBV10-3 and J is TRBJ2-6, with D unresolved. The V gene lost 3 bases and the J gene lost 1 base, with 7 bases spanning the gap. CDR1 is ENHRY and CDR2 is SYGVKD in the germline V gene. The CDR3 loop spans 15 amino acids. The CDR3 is CAISDGGSGANVLTF. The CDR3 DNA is TGTGCCATCAGTGACGGTGGTTCTGGGGCCAACGTCCTGACTTTC.

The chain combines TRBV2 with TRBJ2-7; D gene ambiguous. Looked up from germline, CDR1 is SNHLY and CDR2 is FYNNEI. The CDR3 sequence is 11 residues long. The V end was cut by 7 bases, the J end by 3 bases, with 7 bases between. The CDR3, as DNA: TGTGCCAGCATATCAGACTACGAGCAGTACTTC. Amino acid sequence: CASISDYEQYF.

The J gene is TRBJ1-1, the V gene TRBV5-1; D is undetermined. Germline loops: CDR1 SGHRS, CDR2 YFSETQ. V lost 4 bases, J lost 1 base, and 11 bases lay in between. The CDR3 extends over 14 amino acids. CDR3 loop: CASSPFDKNTEAFF. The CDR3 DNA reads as TGCGCCAGCAGCCCCTTTGACAAGAACACTGAAGCTTTCTTT. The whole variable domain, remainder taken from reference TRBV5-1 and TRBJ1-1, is KAGVTQTPRYLIKTRGQQVTLSCSPISGHRSVSWYQQTPGQGLQFLFEYFSETQRNKGNFPGRFSGRQFSNSRSEMNVSTLELGDSALYLCASSPFDKNTEAFFGQGTRLTVV.

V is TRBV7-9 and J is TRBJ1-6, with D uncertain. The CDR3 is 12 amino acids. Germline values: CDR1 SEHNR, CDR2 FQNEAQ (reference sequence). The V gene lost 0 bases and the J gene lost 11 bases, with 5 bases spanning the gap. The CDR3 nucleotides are TGTGCCAGCAGCTTAGCTCATCCACCCCTCCACTTT. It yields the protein CASSLAHPPLHF.

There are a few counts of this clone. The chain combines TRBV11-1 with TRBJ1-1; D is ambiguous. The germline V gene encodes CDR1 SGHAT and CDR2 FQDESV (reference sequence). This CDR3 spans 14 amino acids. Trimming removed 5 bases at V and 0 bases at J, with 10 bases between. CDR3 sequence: CASSTRLVNTEAFF. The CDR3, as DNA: TGTGCCAGCAGCACCCGACTGGTGAACACTGAAGCTTTCTTT.

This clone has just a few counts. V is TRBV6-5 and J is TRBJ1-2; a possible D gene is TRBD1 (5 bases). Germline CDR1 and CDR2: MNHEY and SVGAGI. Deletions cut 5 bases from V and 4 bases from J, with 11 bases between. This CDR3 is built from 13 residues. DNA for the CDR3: TGTGCCAGCAGTGCGGGACCCCTCTATGGCTACACCTTC. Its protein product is CASSAGPLYGYTF.